One TCR beta chain is described in this entry. Per the study methods: Estimation of nucleated cell counts relied on the amplification of reference gene primers. Sequencing used immunoSEQ multiplex PCR; TCRdb keeps in-frame clones, though not all of them. V, J and clone size are those of that table, while D and trimming were read from the DNA. In the table there are roughly 100,000 clones, roughly 79% of which are singletons. The record originates from a study of blood T cell repertoires in COVID-19. Background on the study: Both acute and convalescent COVID-19 samples were obtained from the United States, Italy and Spain. The cDNA or gDNA used as material had been derived from T cells, B-cell-depleted T cells, or PBMCs.

The CDR3 loop spans 15 amino acids. Germline V gene sequence: CDR1 MNHEY, CDR2 SVGAGI. Germline trimming cut 2 bases from V and 3 bases from J; bases unmatched to any gene: 3. The sequence was obtained from a woman aged 70-85 years with acute or convalescent COVID-19. The V gene is TRBV6-5, the J gene TRBJ2-1; 8 nucleotides align to TRBD2. Sequences were obtained from peripheral blood. CDR3 in DNA: TGTGCCAGCAGTTACGCGGGACTAGGCTACAATGAGCAGTTCTTC. Translation gives CASSYAGLGYNEQFF.